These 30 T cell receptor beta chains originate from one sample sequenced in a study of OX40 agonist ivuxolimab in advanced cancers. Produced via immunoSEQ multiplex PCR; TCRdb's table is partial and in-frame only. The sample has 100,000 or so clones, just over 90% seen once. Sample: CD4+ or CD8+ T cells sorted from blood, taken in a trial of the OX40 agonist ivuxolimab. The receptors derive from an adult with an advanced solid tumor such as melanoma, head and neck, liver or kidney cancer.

DNA of the CDR3: TGTGCCAGCAGCTCTATACAGGGGAAGGATGGCTATGGCTACACCTTC. Translation: CASSSIQGKDGYGYTF. The V and J genes are TRBV28 and TRBJ1-2, with 7 positions matching TRBD1. V gave up 6 bases and J gave up 4 bases; unmatched junction bases: 14. Germline V gives CDR1 MDHEN, CDR2 SYDVKM. The CDR3 totals 16 residues.

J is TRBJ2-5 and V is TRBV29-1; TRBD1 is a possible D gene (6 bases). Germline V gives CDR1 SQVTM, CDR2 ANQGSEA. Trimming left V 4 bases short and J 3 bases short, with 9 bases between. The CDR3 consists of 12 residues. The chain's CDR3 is CSVGGQKETQYF. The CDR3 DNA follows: TGCAGCGTTGGAGGACAGAAAGAGACCCAGTACTTC. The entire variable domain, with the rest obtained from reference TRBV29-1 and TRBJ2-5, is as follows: SAVISQKPSRDICQRGTSLTIQCQVDSQVTMMFWYRQQPGQSLTLIATANQGSEATYESGFVIDKFPISRPNLTFSTLTVSNMSPEDSSIYLCSVGGQKETQYFGPGTRLLVL.

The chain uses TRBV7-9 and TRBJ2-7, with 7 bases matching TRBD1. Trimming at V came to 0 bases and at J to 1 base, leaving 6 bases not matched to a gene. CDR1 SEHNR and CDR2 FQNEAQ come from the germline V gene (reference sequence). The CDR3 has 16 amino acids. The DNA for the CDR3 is TGTGCCAGCAGCTTAGCCGGACAGGTACGATCCTACGAGCAGTACTTC. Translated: CASSLAGQVRSYEQYF. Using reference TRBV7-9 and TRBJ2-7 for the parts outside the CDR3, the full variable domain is DTGVSQNPRHKITKRGQNVTFRCDPISEHNRLYWYRQTLGQGPEFLTYFQNEAQLEKSRLLSDRFSAERPKGSFSTLEIQRTEQGDSAMYLCASSLAGQVRSYEQYFGPGTRLTVT.

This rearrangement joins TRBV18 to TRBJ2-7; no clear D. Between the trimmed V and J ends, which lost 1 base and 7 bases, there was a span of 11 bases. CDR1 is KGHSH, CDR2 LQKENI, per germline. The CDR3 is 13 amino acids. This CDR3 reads CASSPLNGDEQYF. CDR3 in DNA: TGTGCCAGCTCACCACTTAATGGGGATGAGCAGTACTTC.

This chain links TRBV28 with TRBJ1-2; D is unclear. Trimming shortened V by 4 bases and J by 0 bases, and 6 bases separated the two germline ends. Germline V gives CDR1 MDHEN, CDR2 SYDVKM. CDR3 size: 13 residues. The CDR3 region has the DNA TGTGCCAGCAGTTCTTCCCCTAACTATGGCTACACCTTC. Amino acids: CASSSSPNYGYTF.

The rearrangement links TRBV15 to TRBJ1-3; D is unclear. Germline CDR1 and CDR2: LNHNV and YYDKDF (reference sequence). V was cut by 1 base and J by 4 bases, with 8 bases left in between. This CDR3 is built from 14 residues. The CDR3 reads CATSRGGSGNTIYF. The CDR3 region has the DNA TGTGCCACCAGCAGAGGGGGAAGCGGAAACACCATATATTTT.

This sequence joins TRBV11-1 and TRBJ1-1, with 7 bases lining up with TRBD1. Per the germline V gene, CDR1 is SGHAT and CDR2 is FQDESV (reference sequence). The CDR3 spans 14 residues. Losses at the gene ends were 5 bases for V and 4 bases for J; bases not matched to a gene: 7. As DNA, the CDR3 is TGTGCCAGCAGCGATCAGGGGGTAACCACTGAAGCTTTCTTT. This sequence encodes CASSDQGVTTEAFF.

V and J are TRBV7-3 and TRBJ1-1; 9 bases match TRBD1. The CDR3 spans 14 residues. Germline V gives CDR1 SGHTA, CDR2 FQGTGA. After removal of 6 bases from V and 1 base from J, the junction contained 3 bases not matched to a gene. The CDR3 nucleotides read TGTGCCAGCAGACAGGGGGCGGGGAACACTGAAGCTTTCTTT. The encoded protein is CASRQGAGNTEAFF.

The CDR3 nucleotides read TGTGCCAGCAGCTTTCGAGCCCTCAGGGTTGCGGACACTGAAGCTTTCTTT. This translates into CASSFRALRVADTEAFF. V usage is TRBV7-9 and J usage is TRBJ1-1, with a tentative D call TRBD1 (5 bases). Germline-derived CDR1 and CDR2 are SEHNR and FQNEAQ (reference sequence). With 3 bases removed from V and 3 bases from J, the gap between germline ends came to 20 bases. The CDR3 sequence is 17 residues long.

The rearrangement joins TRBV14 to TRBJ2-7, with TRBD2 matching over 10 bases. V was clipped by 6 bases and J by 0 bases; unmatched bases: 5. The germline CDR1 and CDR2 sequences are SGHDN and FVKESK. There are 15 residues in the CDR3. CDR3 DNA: TGTGCCAGCAGTCTGACTAGCGGGCCCTCCTACGAGCAGTACTTC. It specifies CASSLTSGPSYEQYF.

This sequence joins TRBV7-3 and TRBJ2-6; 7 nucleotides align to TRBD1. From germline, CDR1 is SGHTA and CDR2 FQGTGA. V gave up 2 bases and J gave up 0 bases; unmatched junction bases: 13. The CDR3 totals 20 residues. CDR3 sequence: CASSLLPRTGEGSGANVLTF. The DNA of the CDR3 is TGTGCCAGCAGCTTACTCCCTAGGACAGGAGAGGGCTCTGGGGCCAACGTCCTGACTTTC.

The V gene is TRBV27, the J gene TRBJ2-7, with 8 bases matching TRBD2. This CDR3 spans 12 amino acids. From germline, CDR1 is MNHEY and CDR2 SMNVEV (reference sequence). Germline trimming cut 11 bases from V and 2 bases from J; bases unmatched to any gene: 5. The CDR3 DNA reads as TGTGCCGGCGGGAGGACCCCCTACGAGCAGTACTTC. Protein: CAGGRTPYEQYF.

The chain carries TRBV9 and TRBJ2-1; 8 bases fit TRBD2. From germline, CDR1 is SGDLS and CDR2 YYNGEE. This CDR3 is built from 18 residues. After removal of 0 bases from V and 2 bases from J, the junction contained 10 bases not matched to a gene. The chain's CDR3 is CASSVGKGNGRAYNEQFF. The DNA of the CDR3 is TGTGCCAGCAGCGTAGGGAAGGGCAACGGGAGGGCCTACAATGAGCAGTTCTTC.

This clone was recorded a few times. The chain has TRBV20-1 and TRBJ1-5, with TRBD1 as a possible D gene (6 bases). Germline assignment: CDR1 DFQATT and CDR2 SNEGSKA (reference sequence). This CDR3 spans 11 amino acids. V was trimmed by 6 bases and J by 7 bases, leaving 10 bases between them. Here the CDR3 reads CSAAGTQPQHF. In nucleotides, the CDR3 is TGCAGTGCCGCCGGGACACAGCCCCAGCATTTT.

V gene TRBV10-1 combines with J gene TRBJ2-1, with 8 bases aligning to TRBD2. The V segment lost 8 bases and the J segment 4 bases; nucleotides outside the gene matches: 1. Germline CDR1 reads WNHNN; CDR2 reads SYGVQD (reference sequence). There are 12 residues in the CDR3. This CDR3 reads CASPGGYNEQFF. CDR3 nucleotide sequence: TGCGCCAGCCCGGGGGGGTACAATGAGCAGTTCTTC.

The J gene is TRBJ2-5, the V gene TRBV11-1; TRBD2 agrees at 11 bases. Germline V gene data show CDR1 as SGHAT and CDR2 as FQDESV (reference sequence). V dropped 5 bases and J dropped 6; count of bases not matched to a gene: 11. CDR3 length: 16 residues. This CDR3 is CASSRTGLAGKQTQYF. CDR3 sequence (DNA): TGTGCCAGCAGCCGAACCGGACTAGCGGGTAAACAGACCCAGTACTTC.

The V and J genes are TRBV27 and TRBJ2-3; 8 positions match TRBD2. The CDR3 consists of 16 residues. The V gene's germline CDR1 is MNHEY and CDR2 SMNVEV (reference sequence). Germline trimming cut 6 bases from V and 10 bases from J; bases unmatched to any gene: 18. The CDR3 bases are TGTGCCAGCAGGATGACTAGCGATACACTCCTCGGGTCGCAGTATTTT. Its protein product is CASRMTSDTLLGSQYF.

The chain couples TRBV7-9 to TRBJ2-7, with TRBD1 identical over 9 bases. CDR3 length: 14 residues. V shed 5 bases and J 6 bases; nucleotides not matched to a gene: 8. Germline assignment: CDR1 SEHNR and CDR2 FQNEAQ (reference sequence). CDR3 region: CASSLGQGSGEQYF. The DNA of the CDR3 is TGTGCCAGCAGCCTGGGACAGGGATCAGGCGAGCAGTACTTC.

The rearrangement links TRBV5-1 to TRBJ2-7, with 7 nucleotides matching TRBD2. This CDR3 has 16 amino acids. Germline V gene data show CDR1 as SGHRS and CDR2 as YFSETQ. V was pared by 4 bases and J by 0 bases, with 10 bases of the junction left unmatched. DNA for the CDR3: TGCGCCAGCAGCCCACTAAGCGGGACGAGCTCCTACGAGCAGTACTTC. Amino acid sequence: CASSPLSGTSSYEQYF.

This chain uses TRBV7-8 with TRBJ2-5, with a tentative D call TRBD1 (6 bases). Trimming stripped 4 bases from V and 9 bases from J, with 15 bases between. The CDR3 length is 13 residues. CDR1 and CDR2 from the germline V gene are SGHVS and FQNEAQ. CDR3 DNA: TGTGCCAGCAGCTCCGCAGGGGCCGAAGCCCAGTACTTC. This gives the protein CASSSAGAEAQYF. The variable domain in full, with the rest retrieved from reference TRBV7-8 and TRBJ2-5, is GAGVSQSPRYKVAKRGQDVALRCDPISGHVSLFWYQQALGQGPEFLTYFQNEAQLDKSGLPSDRFFAERPEGSVSTLKIQRTQQEDSAVYLCASSSAGAEAQYFGPGTRLLVL.

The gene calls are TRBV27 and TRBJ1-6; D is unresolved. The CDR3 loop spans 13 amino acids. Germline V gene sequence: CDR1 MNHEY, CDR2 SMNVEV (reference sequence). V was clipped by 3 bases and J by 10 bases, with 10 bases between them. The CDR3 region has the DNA TGTGCCAGCAGTTTCGCCCCAGGATCACCCCTCCACTTT. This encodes CASSFAPGSPLHF.

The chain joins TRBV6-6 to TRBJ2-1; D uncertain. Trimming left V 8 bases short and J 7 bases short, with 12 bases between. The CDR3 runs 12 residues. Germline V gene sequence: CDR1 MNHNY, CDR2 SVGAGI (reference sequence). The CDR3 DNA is TGTGCCAGCGGCTCCCCCCGTAATGAGCAGTTCTTC. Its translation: CASGSPRNEQFF.

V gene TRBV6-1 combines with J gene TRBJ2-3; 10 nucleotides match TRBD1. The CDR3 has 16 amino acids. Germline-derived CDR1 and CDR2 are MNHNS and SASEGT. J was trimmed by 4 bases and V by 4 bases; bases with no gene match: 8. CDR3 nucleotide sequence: TGTGCCAGCAGTGGAGTACCCGGGACAGGGGCAGATACGCAGTATTTT. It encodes CASSGVPGTGADTQYF.

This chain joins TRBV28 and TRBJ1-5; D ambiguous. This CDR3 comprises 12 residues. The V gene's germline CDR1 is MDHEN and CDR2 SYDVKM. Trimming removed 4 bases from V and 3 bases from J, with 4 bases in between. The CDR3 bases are TGTGCCAGCAGTTCGAACAATCAGCCCCAGCATTTT. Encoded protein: CASSSNNQPQHF. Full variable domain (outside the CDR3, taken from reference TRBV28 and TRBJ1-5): DVKVTQSSRYLVKRTGEKVFLECVQDMDHENMFWYRQDPGLGLRLIYFSYDVKMKEKGDIPEGYSVSREKKERFSLILESASTNQTSMYLCASSSNNQPQHFGDGTRLSIL.

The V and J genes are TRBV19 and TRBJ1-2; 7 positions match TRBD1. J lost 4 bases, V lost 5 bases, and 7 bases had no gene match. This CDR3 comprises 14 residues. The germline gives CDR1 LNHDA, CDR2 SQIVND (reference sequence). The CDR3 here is CASSETGWVYGYTF. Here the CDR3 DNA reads TGTGCCAGTAGTGAGACAGGGTGGGTCTATGGCTACACCTTC.

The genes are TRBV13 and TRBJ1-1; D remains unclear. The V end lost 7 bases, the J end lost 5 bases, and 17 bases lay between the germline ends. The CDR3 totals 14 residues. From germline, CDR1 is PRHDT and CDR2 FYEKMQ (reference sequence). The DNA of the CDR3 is TGTGCCAGCACTACCCGGGTAGGCAGAACTGAAGCTTTCTTT. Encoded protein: CASTTRVGRTEAFF.

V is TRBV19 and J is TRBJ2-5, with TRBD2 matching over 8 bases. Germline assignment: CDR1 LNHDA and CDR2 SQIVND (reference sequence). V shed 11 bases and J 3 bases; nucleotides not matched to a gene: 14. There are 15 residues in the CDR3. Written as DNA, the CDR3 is TGTGCCTCCGCGGCGCAGCGGGAGAGAAAAGAGACCCAGTACTTC. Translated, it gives CASAAQRERKETQYF.

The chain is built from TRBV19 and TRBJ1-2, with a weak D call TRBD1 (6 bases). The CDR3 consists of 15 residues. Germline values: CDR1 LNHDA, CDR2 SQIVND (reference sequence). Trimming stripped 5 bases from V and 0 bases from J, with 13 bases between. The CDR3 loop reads CASSSRQDSNYGYTF. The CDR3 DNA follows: TGTGCCAGTAGTTCCCGACAGGATTCTAACTATGGCTACACCTTC.

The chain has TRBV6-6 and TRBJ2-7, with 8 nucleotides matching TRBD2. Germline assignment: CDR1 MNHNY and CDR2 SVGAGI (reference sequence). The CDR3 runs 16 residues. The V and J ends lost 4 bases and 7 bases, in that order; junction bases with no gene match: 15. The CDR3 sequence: CASSLPPGSGTVEQYF. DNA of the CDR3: TGTGCCAGCAGTTTGCCGCCCGGTAGCGGGACGGTAGAGCAGTACTTC.

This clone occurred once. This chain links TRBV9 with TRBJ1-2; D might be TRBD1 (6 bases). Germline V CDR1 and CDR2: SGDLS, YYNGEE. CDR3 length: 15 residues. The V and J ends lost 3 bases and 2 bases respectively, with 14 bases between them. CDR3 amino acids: CASSARTDGNYGYTF. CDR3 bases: TGTGCCAGCAGCGCGAGGACAGACGGAAACTATGGCTACACCTTC.